The clone carrying this TCR beta chain was detected once. No antigen is known for it. This CDR3 has 18 amino acids. The germline V gene encodes CDR1 SGDLS and CDR2 YYNGEE. The V and J ends lost 3 bases and 6 bases, in that order; junction bases with no gene match: 16. It was with 60 Vbeta and 13 Jbeta primers that the PCR ran. Produced via immunoSEQ multiplex PCR; TCRdb's table is partial and in-frame only. The table has about 140,000 clones, approximately 83% seen once; the top ten hold more than 3%. The data derive from a study of cytomegalovirus exposure and HLA in healthy donors. Study results and caveats: As was reported, the classifier diagnosed cytomegalovirus status with high specificity and sensitivity.

This TCR came from a male donor in good health and CMV-seronegative. The material sequenced was PBMCs. The V and J genes are TRBV9 and TRBJ2-2; 8 nucleotides line up with TRBD2. The CDR3 coding sequence is TGTGCCAGCAGCGCCTCAACCCTAAGCGGGAGCGGGGCCGGGGAGCTGTTTTTT. This sequence encodes CASSASTLSGSGAGELFF.